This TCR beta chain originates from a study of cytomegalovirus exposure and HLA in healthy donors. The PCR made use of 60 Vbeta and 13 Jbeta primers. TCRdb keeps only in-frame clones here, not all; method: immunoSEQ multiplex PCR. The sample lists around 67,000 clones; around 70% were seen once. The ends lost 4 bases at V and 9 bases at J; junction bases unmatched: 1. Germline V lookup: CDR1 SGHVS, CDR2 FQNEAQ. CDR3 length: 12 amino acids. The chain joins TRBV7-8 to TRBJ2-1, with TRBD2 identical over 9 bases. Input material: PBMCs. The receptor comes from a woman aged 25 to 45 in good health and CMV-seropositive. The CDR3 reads CASSSLAGEQFF. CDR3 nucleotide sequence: TGTGCCAGCAGCTCACTAGCGGGTGAGCAGTTCTTC.